Following are 12 T cell receptor beta chains from one sample sequenced in a study of metastatic and nonmetastatic thyroid tumors. Treatment of any kind had been given to no patient before thyroid surgery. MiXCR was used by TCRdb to re-call the PCR reads. The table lists about 23,000 clones, around 20% of them singletons. The sample consisted of blood. The receptors here all came from a female donor with papillary thyroid cancer or a benign thyroid nodule (not recorded which). Some clones in this sample may be carry-over from other donors' samples.

This clone was counted many times. V and J are TRBV3-1 and TRBJ2-7, with TRBD1 matching 7 bases. The CDR3 is 15 residues long. Unmatched junction bases numbered 3, after V lost 0 bases and J lost 1 base. CDR1 and CDR2 from the germline V gene are LGHDT and YNNKEL (reference sequence). This CDR3 is CASSQEDRSSYEQYF. In DNA form, the CDR3 reads TGTGCCAGCAGCCAAGAGGACAGGAGTTCCTACGAGCAGTACTTC.

The chain uses TRBV20-1 and TRBJ1-5; D unresolved. Germline V lookup: CDR1 DFQATT, CDR2 SNEGSKA (reference sequence). The CDR3 is 13 amino acids. V lost 3 bases and J lost 0, with 6 bases in between. Here the CDR3 reads CSASGDSNQPQHF. The CDR3 nucleotides read TGCAGTGCTAGTGGGGATAGCAATCAGCCCCAGCATTTT.

In its sample, this clone was seen many times. The genes are TRBV6-1 and TRBJ2-1, with 7 bases matching TRBD2. Germline values: CDR1 MNHNS, CDR2 SASEGT. V shed 6 bases and J 5 bases; nucleotides not matched to a gene: 10. CDR3 length: 15 residues. CDR3 sequence (DNA): TGTGCCAGCAGCCCCGGCGGGGGAGAAGACAATGAGCAGTTCTTC. This sequence encodes CASSPGGGEDNEQFF.

This clone came up many times. The J gene is TRBJ2-2, the V gene TRBV28; D gene unclear. The CDR3 is 15 amino acids. Germline V gives CDR1 MDHEN, CDR2 SYDVKM. Between the trimmed V and J ends, which lost 2 bases and 4 bases, there was a span of 11 bases. CDR3 sequence (DNA): TGTGCCAGCAGTTTACAACCCACAGTCACCGGGGAGCTGTTTTTT. The encoded protein is CASSLQPTVTGELFF.

This clone was observed many times. This rearrangement joins TRBV20-1 to TRBJ1-5; D unclear. V was trimmed by 0 bases and J by 7 bases, leaving 10 bases between them. CDR1 is DFQATT, CDR2 SNEGSKA, per germline (reference sequence). This CDR3 is built from 13 residues. The CDR3, as DNA: TGCAGTGCTAGAGAGGGGATCCACCAGCCCCAGCATTTT. Amino acid sequence: CSAREGIHQPQHF.

This clone was detected ten times or more. The chain combines TRBV18 with TRBJ1-3, with D unclear. Trimming shortened V by 0 bases and J by 0 bases, and 6 bases separated the two germline ends. The germline gives CDR1 KGHSH, CDR2 LQKENI. The CDR3 is 15 amino acids. In DNA form, the CDR3 reads TGTGCCAGCTCACCACCGCTCCTCTCTGGAAACACCATATATTTT. Translation: CASSPPLLSGNTIYF.

This sequence joins TRBV7-2 and TRBJ2-1; D gene ambiguous. In germline, CDR1 is SGHTA, CDR2 FQGNSA. The CDR3 is made up of 14 amino acids. Trimming pared 6 bases from V and 7 bases from J, leaving 16 bases between. CDR3 amino acids: CASRQSGAGNEQFF. CDR3 coding DNA: TGTGCCAGCAGACAGAGTGGTGCCGGGAATGAGCAGTTCTTC.

This sequence joins TRBV9 and TRBJ1-2; 7 bases are a match to TRBD1. The CDR3 contains 14 residues. Germline V gene data show CDR1 as SGDLS and CDR2 as YYNGEE. With 4 bases clipped from V and 4 bases from J, the junction kept 7 bases outside the gene matches. CDR3 protein: CASSTSTGSYGYTF. The CDR3 DNA reads TGTGCCAGCAGCACCTCGACAGGGTCCTATGGCTACACCTTC.

CDR3 region: CASRHQSRGDTQYF. DNA of the CDR3: TGCGCCAGCAGGCACCAAAGCAGGGGCGATACGCAGTATTTT. The chain employs TRBV5-1 and TRBJ2-3; TRBD1 is a possible D gene (6 bases). Germline V gene lookup returns CDR1 SGHRS and CDR2 YFSETQ. Between the trimmed V and J ends, which lost 5 bases and 6 bases, there was a span of 16 bases. The length of the CDR3 is 14 residues. Full variable domain (missing parts from reference TRBV5-1 and TRBJ2-3): KAGVTQTPRYLIKTRGQQVTLSCSPISGHRSVSWYQQTPGQGLQFLFEYFSETQRNKGNFPGRFSGRQFSNSRSEMNVSTLELGDSALYLCASRHQSRGDTQYFGPGTRLTVL.

Points on this clone: No conserved phenylalanine or tryptophan is present at the end of the CDR3, so a read error is the likely explanation. The chain combines TRBV6-1 with TRBJ2-7; TRBD1 might be the D (5 bases). This CDR3 has 13 residues. The ends were cut back, 8 bases at V and 5 bases at J, with 16 bases in the middle. Germline lookup yields CDR1 MNHNS and CDR2 SASEGT. CDR3 coding DNA: TGTGCCAGCGGTGTTTACAGGTGGGACGAGCAGTACTCC. It encodes CASGVYRWDEQYS.

This clone was recorded at least ten times. The chain carries TRBV12-3 or TRBV12-4 and TRBJ1-1; no definite D call. This CDR3 has 15 residues. Trimming removed 7 bases at V and 4 bases at J, with 19 bases between. The CDR3 loop is CASTLGPQSITEAFF. In DNA, the CDR3 is TGTGCCAGCACCCTTGGGCCCCAGTCGATCACTGAAGCTTTCTTT.

There are many counts of this clone. The chain employs TRBV11-1 and TRBJ1-3, with D possibly matching TRBD1 (5 bases). There are 16 residues in the CDR3. V was pared by 3 bases and J by 0 bases, with 12 bases between. The germline V gene has CDR1 SGHAT and CDR2 FQDESV (reference sequence). The DNA of the CDR3 is TGTGCCAGCAGCTTGCTAGGGGTTATCTCTGGAAACACCATATATTTT. Amino acid sequence: CASSLLGVISGNTIYF.